This TCR beta chain was recovered during a study of cytomegalovirus exposure and HLA in healthy donors. This table comes from immunoSEQ multiplex PCR, and its TCRdb copy is limited to in-frame clones, with some not included. The table has some 190,000 clones, about 89% seen once; the top ten hold roughly 6.6%. Of note for this clone: The antigen is not known.

It was the roughly 110-subject validation cohort, separate from the approximately 700-subject first cohort, to which the donors belonged. Deletions cut 7 bases from V and 0 bases from J, with 10 bases between. The germline CDR1 and CDR2 sequences are MNHNS and SASEGT. This CDR3 comprises 15 residues. General observations from the study: Most sequenced TCRs were rare (though some public TCRs occurred in many donors).

V usage is TRBV6-1 and J usage is TRBJ2-6; D is unclear. What was sequenced was PBMCs. This TCR was sampled from a man aged 25 to 40 in good health and CMV-seropositive. The CDR3 protein is CASIALRSGANVLTF. The CDR3 DNA sequence: TGTGCCAGCATAGCCCTCCGCTCTGGGGCCAACGTCCTGACTTTC.